A single sample is the source of the 25 T cell receptor beta chains below, sequenced in a study of beta chain features in type 1 diabetes. Expressed TCRB transcripts were sequenced after all isolated RNA was converted to cDNA. Repertoires were generated with immunoSEQ multiplex PCR, while TCRdb's copy carries only in-frame clones and drops some. This table holds 120,000 or so clones, roughly 17% found once. These TCRs' antigens remain unknown. The study, taken as a whole, reports: Type 1 diabetes patients had moderately but significantly shorter TCRB CDR3s in all four CD4+ subsets.

The material sequenced was central memory CD4+ T cells from blood. The receptors originated from a man in his late teens or twenties with type 1 diabetes.

The chain is built from TRBV6-5 and TRBJ2-2; the D is unclear. V gave up 2 bases and J gave up 4 bases, with 8 bases separating them. Germline loops: CDR1 MNHEY, CDR2 SVGAGI. The CDR3 is 14 amino acids. CDR3 in DNA: TGTGCCAGCAGTTACCCCGCATTCACCGGGGAGCTGTTTTTT. Translation: CASSYPAFTGELFF.

V and J are TRBV6-1 and TRBJ1-2; D might be TRBD1 (5 bases). The V end lost 0 bases, the J end lost 6 bases, and 8 bases lay between the germline ends. The CDR3 totals 13 residues. Germline V gene sequence: CDR1 MNHNS, CDR2 SASEGT. This CDR3 reads CASSEAQGNGYTF. CDR3 nucleotide sequence: TGTGCCAGCAGTGAAGCTCAGGGTAATGGCTACACCTTC.

The chain combines TRBV5-1 with TRBJ2-1; 8 nucleotides match TRBD1. V lost 7 bases, J lost 7 bases, and 13 bases stayed unmatched. The CDR3 is 15 residues long. Germline V CDR1 and CDR2: SGHRS, YFSETQ. CDR3 region: CASDTAGGSKNEQFF. In DNA, the CDR3 is TGCGCCAGCGATACCGCAGGGGGCAGTAAAAATGAGCAGTTCTTC. Variable domain in full (rest from reference TRBV5-1 and TRBJ2-1): KAGVTQTPRYLIKTRGQQVTLSCSPISGHRSVSWYQQTPGQGLQFLFEYFSETQRNKGNFPGRFSGRQFSNSRSEMNVSTLELGDSALYLCASDTAGGSKNEQFFGPGTRLTVL.

The CDR3 here is CSAGRFTLTDTQYF. In DNA form, the CDR3 reads TGCAGCGCTGGACGGTTCACGCTCACAGATACGCAGTATTTT. The V call is TRBV29-1, the J call TRBJ2-3; no firm D call. This CDR3 is built from 14 residues. CDR1 is SQVTM and CDR2 is ANQGSEA in the germline V gene. V gave up 7 bases and J gave up 2 bases, with 16 bases separating them.

This clone came up a few times. The chain recombines TRBV18 with TRBJ2-7; TRBD2 might be the D (5 bases). This CDR3 is built from 12 residues. CDR1 and CDR2 from the germline V gene are KGHSH and LQKENI. Trimming shortened V by 6 bases and J by 0 bases, and 6 bases separated the two germline ends. The CDR3 protein is CASSGSSYEQYF. The CDR3 DNA sequence: TGTGCCAGCTCGGGGAGCTCCTACGAGCAGTACTTC.

This clone has more than one count but fewer than ten. The gene calls are TRBV11-1 and TRBJ2-5, with TRBD1 identical over 8 bases. Per the germline V gene, CDR1 is SGHAT and CDR2 is FQDESV (reference sequence). V was pared by 6 bases and J by 5 bases, with 8 bases of the junction left unmatched. This CDR3 region has 14 residues. The CDR3 sequence: CASSHRTGSETQYF. Written as DNA, the CDR3 is TGTGCCAGCAGTCACAGGACAGGGTCGGAGACCCAGTACTTC.

A few counts support this clone. The V call is TRBV5-1, the J call TRBJ2-2; no reliable D call. Looked up from germline, CDR1 is SGHRS and CDR2 is YFSETQ. V was shortened by 1 base and J by 1 base, with 2 bases between the two germline ends. This CDR3 region has 13 residues. DNA for the CDR3: TGCGCCAGCAGCTTGAAGAACACCGGGGAGCTGTTTTTT. Translated, it gives CASSLKNTGELFF.

The gene calls are TRBV11-2 and TRBJ2-5; TRBD1 agrees at 8 bases. Losses at the gene ends were 7 bases for V and 5 bases for J; bases not matched to a gene: 12. CDR1 SGHAT and CDR2 FQNNGV come from the germline V gene. CDR3 length: 15 residues. CDR3 in amino acids: CASNPRTGRMETQYF. In DNA form, the CDR3 reads TGTGCCAGCAACCCCCGGACAGGGCGAATGGAGACCCAGTACTTC.

The gene calls are TRBV7-9 and TRBJ1-3; TRBD1 matches 7 bases. Per the germline V gene, CDR1 is SEHNR and CDR2 is FQNEAQ (reference sequence). The length of the CDR3 is 16 residues. V lost 1 base and J lost 0; bases outside the gene matches: 3. The CDR3 here is CASSLGGQYSGNTIYF. The CDR3, as DNA: TGTGCCAGCAGCTTAGGGGGACAGTACTCTGGAAACACCATATATTTT.

This chain connects TRBV11-2 to TRBJ1-1; no reliable D call. Between the trimmed V and J ends, which lost 4 bases and 5 bases, there was a span of 17 bases. This CDR3 comprises 15 residues. Germline V CDR1 and CDR2: SGHAT, FQNNGV. CDR3 amino acids: CASSSMKGRQTEAFF. The CDR3, as DNA: TGTGCCAGCAGCTCTATGAAGGGCCGGCAGACTGAAGCTTTCTTT.

The chain recombines TRBV12-2 with TRBJ1-5; TRBD1 was called by the table and not checked on the DNA. TRBV12-2 has pseudogene status. This CDR3 region has 16 residues. CDR3 nucleotide sequence: TGTGCAAGTCGCCTAATGGACAGGGGAGGCAATCAGCCCCAGCATTTT. The encoded protein is CASRLMDRGGNQPQHF.

This clone was seen more than once but under ten times. The chain couples TRBV9 to TRBJ2-1, with D maybe TRBD2 (6 bases). Germline CDR1 is SGDLS and CDR2 is YYNGEE. This CDR3 has 15 amino acids. V shed 4 bases and J shed 0 bases, with 11 bases lying between them. The CDR3 reads CASSILADSYNEQFF. DNA for the CDR3: TGTGCCAGCAGCATTTTAGCGGACTCCTACAATGAGCAGTTCTTC.

The chain joins TRBV6-5 to TRBJ1-3, with 9 bases aligning to TRBD1. The CDR3 sequence is 14 residues long. In germline, CDR1 is MNHEY, CDR2 SVGAGI. V was clipped by 6 bases and J by 5 bases; unmatched bases: 5. The CDR3 DNA is TGTGCCAGCAGCCGGGACAGGGAACGAAACACCATATATTTT. Translation gives CASSRDRERNTIYF.

The sample holds a few counts of this clone. The chain combines TRBV15 with TRBJ2-2; D is unclear. The CDR3 length is 16 residues. Germline loops: CDR1 LNHNV, CDR2 YYDKDF (reference sequence). V lost 3 bases to trimming and J lost 4 bases, with 15 bases between them. CDR3 sequence: CATSRSRPEVTGELFF. The CDR3 coding sequence is TGTGCCACCAGCAGGTCCCGACCCGAGGTCACCGGGGAGCTGTTTTTT.

CDR3 amino acids: CASSVATGLGQPQHF. The CDR3 DNA reads as TGTGCCAGCAGCGTAGCTACGGGGCTAGGTCAGCCCCAGCATTTT. The gene calls are TRBV9 and TRBJ1-5, with a tentative D call TRBD1 (5 bases). Germline-derived CDR1 and CDR2 are SGDLS and YYNGEE. The V end was cut by 0 bases, the J end by 6 bases, with 13 bases between. The CDR3 is 15 amino acids.

Only a few counts were recorded for this clone. V is TRBV25-1 and J is TRBJ2-5; 8 bases line up with TRBD2. The CDR3 has 14 residues. V lost 6 bases, J lost 0 bases, and 3 bases stayed unmatched. CDR1 and CDR2 from the germline V gene are MGHDK and SYGVNS. The CDR3: CASRRAGDQETQYF. The CDR3 coding sequence is TGTGCCAGCAGAAGAGCGGGGGACCAAGAGACCCAGTACTTC.

The genes are TRBV30 and TRBJ2-6; 7 positions agree with TRBD1. CDR3 length: 16 residues. The junction had 3 bases not matched to a gene; V was cut back by 1 base and J by 0 bases. Germline loops: CDR1 GTSNPN, CDR2 SVGIG (reference sequence). The CDR3 loop reads CAWSETGVSGANVLTF. The CDR3 region has the DNA TGTGCCTGGAGTGAAACAGGGGTCTCTGGGGCCAACGTCCTGACTTTC.

This clone has only a few counts. V gene TRBV11-1 combines with J gene TRBJ2-2; D remains unclear. The germline CDR1 and CDR2 sequences are SGHAT and FQDESV (reference sequence). This CDR3 contains 15 residues. V was trimmed by 1 base and J by 4 bases, leaving 10 bases between them. Written as DNA, the CDR3 is TGTGCCAGCAGCTTAGGGGCCGAAACCACCGGGGAGCTGTTTTTT. Its protein is CASSLGAETTGELFF.

This clone was counted many times. The V gene is TRBV7-2, the J gene TRBJ2-1, with TRBD2 matching 9 bases. The CDR3 consists of 14 residues. The V gene end was trimmed by 5 bases and the J gene end by 6 bases; junction bases not matched to a gene: 5. CDR1 and CDR2 (germline): SGHTA, FQGNSA. The CDR3 loop reads CASSPSLAGNEQFF. The DNA of the CDR3 is TGTGCCAGCAGCCCTTCACTAGCGGGCAATGAGCAGTTCTTC.

The sample holds many counts of this clone. The chain employs TRBV7-2 and TRBJ2-7; D perhaps matches TRBD1 (6 bases). Germline CDR1 is SGHTA and CDR2 is FQGNSA. Trimming removed 3 bases at V and 2 bases at J, with 11 bases between. CDR3 length: 14 residues. The CDR3 protein is CASSFETGTYEQYF. Here the CDR3 DNA reads TGTGCCAGCAGCTTCGAAACAGGGACCTACGAGCAGTACTTC.

The table lists this clone with a few counts. The chain employs TRBV5-1 and TRBJ1-1; D uncertain. Germline assignment: CDR1 SGHRS and CDR2 YFSETQ. The CDR3 runs 12 residues. V lost 2 bases, J lost 8 bases, and 10 bases lay in between. In DNA form, the CDR3 reads TGCGCCAGCAGCTTTGGAGAGGGCGAAGCTTTCTTT. Its protein product is CASSFGEGEAFF.

This clone came up many times. The same CDR3 also results from other DNA sequences found in this sample. V is TRBV30 and J is TRBJ2-6, with a weak D call TRBD1 (6 bases). CDR1 and CDR2 (germline): GTSNPN, SVGIG (reference sequence). The CDR3 has 14 residues. V lost 8 bases to trimming and J lost 2 bases, with 13 bases between them. CDR3 sequence (DNA): TGTGCCGGGGGCCGGGGCGCTGGGGCCAACGTCCTGACTTTC. This gives the protein CAGGRGAGANVLTF.

Comment on this clone: In the same sample, other DNA sequences code for this CDR3. The rearrangement uses TRBV2 and TRBJ1-2; no definite D call. This CDR3 spans 12 amino acids. Germline CDR1 is SNHLY and CDR2 is FYNNEI. The V end was cut by 3 bases, the J end by 5 bases, with 7 bases between. CDR3 sequence reads: CASSDEEYGYTF. CDR3 DNA sequence: TGTGCCAGCAGTGACGAGGAATATGGCTACACCTTC. The full variable domain, in which reference TRBV2 and TRBJ1-2 provide the parts outside the CDR3, is EPEVTQTPSHQVTQMGQEVILRCVPISNHLYFYWYRQILGQKVEFLVSFYNNEISEKSEIFDDQFSVERPDGSNFTLKIRSTKLEDSAMYFCASSDEEYGYTFGSGTRLTVV.

The rearrangement links TRBV4-1 to TRBJ1-2; D unclear. The length of the CDR3 is 13 residues. V gave up 3 bases and J gave up 3 bases, with 8 bases separating them. Germline loops: CDR1 MGHRA, CDR2 YSYEKL. The CDR3 protein is CASSHSLDYGYTF. Here the CDR3 DNA reads TGCGCCAGCAGCCACTCTCTGGACTATGGCTACACCTTC.

This clone has only a few counts. This chain uses TRBV10-3 with TRBJ1-5, with D tentatively TRBD1 (5 bases). The length of the CDR3 is 15 residues. With 3 bases removed from V and 7 bases from J, the gap between germline ends came to 16 bases. The germline V gene has CDR1 ENHRY and CDR2 SYGVKD. Written as DNA, the CDR3 is TGTGCCATCAGTGAAGTATTGTCAGGGAGCCAGCCCCAGCATTTT. Protein: CAISEVLSGSQPQHF.